The TCR beta chain under discussion was sequenced for a study of T cell repertoires in cytomegalovirus infection. About the research overall: CMV infection together with matching HLA type was indicated by public TCR beta signatures.

General study points: CMV-specific TCR beta clonotypes restricted by HLA-C dominated the ex vivo response. The study identified carriers of CMV plus the relevant HLA from cumulative public TCR beta family frequency.

TCRdb re-derived calls from the reads in MiXCR, one entry per CDR3 protein. This table has about 330,000 distinct CDR3 sequences, over 7.5% appearing once. The CDR3 totals 17 residues. Germline CDR1 MNHEY, CDR2 SVGEGT. V was pared by 0 bases and J by 0 bases, with 11 bases between. This clonotype was recorded at least ten times. Its matching antigen is unknown. The sequencing input was PBMCs. This receptor was identified in a human donor in good health (CMV status not recorded). Some clones in this sample may be carry-over from other donors' samples. J is TRBJ2-2 and V is TRBV6-2 or TRBV6-3; D may be TRBD1 (5 bases). The CDR3 DNA follows: TGTGCCAGCAGTTACTCCCCCAGGGTCGCGAACACCGGGGAGCTGTTTTTT. Translating gives CASSYSPRVANTGELFF.